The 20 T cell receptor beta chains presented below share a single source sample, sequenced in a study of shared clonotypes between healthy human individuals. Sequencing used immunoSEQ multiplex PCR; TCRdb keeps in-frame clones, though not all of them. There are roughly 1 million clones in the sample; approximately 80% occur only once, and approximately 0.56% lies in the top ten. Sequences were obtained from memory CD4+ T cells from PBMCs. Subset in this sample: CD45RA-negative fraction. These receptors all come from a man aged 18 to 30 in good health. Some clones in this sample may be carry-over from other donors' samples.

The CDR3 loop reads CASSRGRNTEAFF. The CDR3 DNA follows: TGTGCCAGCAGCCGGGGAAGAAACACTGAAGCTTTCTTT. The genes are TRBV4-2 and TRBJ1-1; unclear D gene. CDR3 length: 13 residues. Between the trimmed V and J ends, which lost 4 bases and 2 bases, there was a span of 8 bases. The germline CDR1 and CDR2 sequences are LGHNA and YNFKEQ.

Notes on this clone: This likely came from a read error, as a far larger clone is one base away. J is TRBJ2-3 and V is TRBV7-8; 7 bases agree with TRBD2. Germline CDR1 is SGHVS and CDR2 is FQNEAQ. V lost 1 base and J lost 4; bases outside the gene matches: 20. The CDR3 runs 20 residues. CDR3 region: CASSLGVPAGLIELADTQYF. The CDR3 region has the DNA TGTGCCAGCAGCTTAGGGGTTCCAGCGGGACTTATTGAGTTGGCAGATACGCAGTATTTT.

A remark on this clone: The sample carries other DNA sequences with the same CDR3. The chain carries TRBV7-9 and TRBJ2-7; 10 bases map to TRBD2. Germline V lookup: CDR1 SEHNR, CDR2 FQNEAQ (reference sequence). The V gene end was trimmed by 1 base and the J gene end by 3 bases; junction bases not matched to a gene: 3. The CDR3 extends over 15 amino acids. The CDR3 here is CASSLGTSGLYEQYF. The CDR3 region has the DNA TGTGCCAGCAGCTTAGGGACTAGCGGACTCTACGAGCAGTACTTC.

The chain is built from TRBV9 and TRBJ2-3; tentative D call: TRBD2 (6 bases). Germline values: CDR1 SGDLS, CDR2 YYNGEE. V lost 3 bases, J lost 0 bases, and 20 bases lay in between. CDR3 length: 18 residues. CDR3 DNA sequence: TGTGCCAGCAGCGCCTCGGTGGGGCGGGGAACTAGCACAGATACGCAGTATTTT. Amino acid sequence: CASSASVGRGTSTDTQYF.

In this sample, this clone turned up a few times. The chain carries TRBV28 and TRBJ2-1, with 11 positions matching TRBD1. CDR1 is MDHEN, CDR2 SYDVKM, per germline. CDR3 length equals 14 residues. V dropped 4 bases and J dropped 15; count of bases not matched to a gene: 11. CDR3 nucleotide sequence: TGTGCCAGCAGTTCGGGACAGGGGGGTATCCTTCGGTTCTTC. Protein product: CASSSGQGGILRFF.

This chain links TRBV28 with TRBJ2-7, with 7 bases matching TRBD1. This CDR3 region has 15 residues. Germline CDR1 reads MDHEN; CDR2 reads SYDVKM. J was trimmed by 5 bases and V by 3 bases; bases with no gene match: 10. CDR3 protein: CASSLPRQGSHEQYF. As DNA, the CDR3 is TGTGCCAGCAGTTTGCCCAGACAGGGTAGCCACGAGCAGTACTTC.

Notes on this clone: Germline and junction disagree at one end, which may indicate a read error. The V and J genes are TRBV28 and TRBJ2-7, with 12 positions matching TRBD2. The length of the CDR3 is 14 residues. Per the germline V gene, CDR1 is MDHEN and CDR2 is SYDVKM. The CDR3, as DNA: TGTGCCAGCAGTTCAACAGGACTAGCGGGAACTCCACCTTTC. Translating gives CASSSTGLAGTPPF.

This clone has only a few counts. This chain uses TRBV7-2 with TRBJ1-2, with D unresolved. V lost 2 bases and J lost 5, with 12 bases in between. The CDR3 sequence is 14 residues long. Germline V lookup: CDR1 SGHTA, CDR2 FQGNSA. CDR3 DNA sequence: TGTGCCAGCAGCTTAAATCCGGACTCGTATGGCTACACCTTC. Its translation: CASSLNPDSYGYTF.

The chain links TRBV9 to TRBJ2-1; D is ambiguous. This CDR3 is 11 amino acids long. Germline values: CDR1 SGDLS, CDR2 YYNGEE. Trimming stripped 3 bases from V and 8 bases from J, with 6 bases between. The CDR3 loop reads CASSADDEQFF. In DNA, the CDR3 is TGTGCCAGCAGCGCCGACGATGAGCAGTTCTTC.

V gene TRBV9 combines with J gene TRBJ2-5; the D gene is possibly TRBD1 (6 bases). The CDR3 contains 16 residues. Germline V CDR1 and CDR2: SGDLS, YYNGEE. V dropped 1 base and J dropped 5 bases, with 18 bases sitting between them. The CDR3 reads CASSVTRPGVEETQYF. Written as DNA, the CDR3 is TGTGCCAGCAGCGTAACCCGGCCAGGGGTGGAGGAGACCCAGTACTTC. The full variable domain, its missing parts supplied by reference TRBV9 and TRBJ2-5, is DSGVTQTPKHLITATGQRVTLRCSPRSGDLSVYWYQQSLDQGLQFLIQYYNGEERAKGNILERFSAQQFPDLHSELNLSSLELGDSALYFCASSVTRPGVEETQYFGPGTRLLVL.

This clone has more than one count but fewer than ten. This rearrangement joins TRBV21-1 to TRBJ2-7; TRBD2, the D gene given by the table, was not confirmed from the DNA. TRBV21-1 is marked as a pseudogene. The length of the CDR3 is 13 residues. The CDR3 is CASSKVSGVEQYF. The CDR3 DNA follows: TGTGCCAGCAGCAAAGTATCCGGGGTCGAGCAGTACTTC.

The chain joins TRBV5-1 to TRBJ2-3; 10 nucleotides align to TRBD2. This CDR3 is built from 16 residues. Trimming took 2 bases from V and 4 from J; bases not matched to a gene: 7. Germline V gives CDR1 SGHRS, CDR2 YFSETQ. In DNA, the CDR3 is TGCGCCAGCAGCTTCGCTAGCGGGAGTATAGCAGATACGCAGTATTTT. Its protein product is CASSFASGSIADTQYF.

This chain joins TRBV5-4 and TRBJ2-5, with TRBD1 identical over 9 bases. J gave up 1 base and V 4 bases, and 5 bases lay outside the gene matches. In germline, CDR1 is SGHNT, CDR2 YYREEE (reference sequence). The CDR3 extends over 15 amino acids. The CDR3 sequence: CASSGQGTLQETQYF. The CDR3 DNA sequence: TGTGCCAGCAGCGGACAGGGGACCCTCCAAGAGACCCAGTACTTC. The whole variable domain, remainder taken from reference TRBV5-4 and TRBJ2-5, is ETGVTQSPTHLIKTRGQQVTLRCSSQSGHNTVSWYQQALGQGPQFIFQYYREEENGRGNFPPRFSGLQFPNYSSELNVNALELDDSALYLCASSGQGTLQETQYFGPGTRLLVL.

The J gene is TRBJ1-1, the V gene TRBV30; D remains ambiguous. Per the germline V gene, CDR1 is GTSNPN and CDR2 is SVGIG (reference sequence). V lost 8 bases and J lost 10, with 14 bases in between. This CDR3 is built from 10 residues. The CDR3 DNA reads TGTGCCACCTCGTTTTTAGTAGCTTTCTTT. Its protein product is CATSFLVAFF.

The chain couples TRBV5-1 to TRBJ1-1, with D possibly matching TRBD1 (5 bases). Trimming pared 2 bases from V and 1 base from J, leaving 12 bases between. Germline assignment: CDR1 SGHRS and CDR2 YFSETQ. This CDR3 contains 15 residues. DNA of the CDR3: TGCGCCAGCAGCTTTTTCGACAGCACGAACACTGAAGCTTTCTTT. Translating it yields CASSFFDSTNTEAFF. Using reference TRBV5-1 and TRBJ1-1 for the parts outside the CDR3, the full variable domain is KAGVTQTPRYLIKTRGQQVTLSCSPISGHRSVSWYQQTPGQGLQFLFEYFSETQRNKGNFPGRFSGRQFSNSRSEMNVSTLELGDSALYLCASSFFDSTNTEAFFGQGTRLTVV.

This chain joins TRBV5-1 and TRBJ2-1; perhaps D is TRBD1 or TRBD2 (5 bases each). The V gene's germline CDR1 is SGHRS and CDR2 YFSETQ. Trimming took off 0 bases at V and 10 bases at J, with 23 bases between the two ends. The CDR3 sequence is 17 residues long. The CDR3 DNA reads as TGCGCCAGCAGCTTGGAGGCTGGGGGTCTTGCGTATATAGAGCAGTTCTTC. Translated: CASSLEAGGLAYIEQFF.

The table lists this clone with a few counts. The chain has TRBV6-1 and TRBJ2-7; D may be TRBD1 or TRBD2 (6 bases each). Trimming removed 6 bases at V and 2 bases at J, with 17 bases between. The germline V gene encodes CDR1 MNHNS and CDR2 SASEGT. The CDR3 extends over 15 amino acids. This CDR3 reads CASRAPGGTTYEQYF. The CDR3 DNA reads as TGTGCCAGCAGGGCCCCTGGGGGGACAACCTACGAGCAGTACTTC.

V usage is TRBV5-6 and J usage is TRBJ2-5; 12 bases map to TRBD2. V shed 4 bases, J shed 3 bases, and the junction held 4 bases outside the gene matches. The CDR3 loop spans 15 amino acids. Per the germline V gene, CDR1 is SGHDT and CDR2 is YYEEEE. DNA of the CDR3: TGTGCCAGCAGCCCGACTAGCGGGAGTAAAGAGACCCAGTACTTC. Its protein is CASSPTSGSKETQYF.

V gene TRBV6-1 combines with J gene TRBJ2-7; perhaps TRBD2 as D (7 bases). This CDR3 spans 17 amino acids. The germline CDR1 and CDR2 sequences are MNHNS and SASEGT. The ends were cut back, 1 base at V and 2 bases at J, with 18 bases in the middle. CDR3 nucleotides: TGTGCCAGCAGTGAAGGGGGCGGGGGCCAACATCCCTACGAGCAGTACTTC. Translation gives CASSEGGGGQHPYEQYF.

The chain combines TRBV6-1 with TRBJ2-7, with 9 bases identical to TRBD1. The CDR3 consists of 14 residues. Looked up from germline, CDR1 is MNHNS and CDR2 is SASEGT. Trimming cost V 3 bases and J 4 bases; bases outside gene matches: 4. CDR3 amino acids: CASSETGGMYEQYF. The CDR3 DNA is TGTGCCAGCAGTGAGACAGGGGGTATGTACGAGCAGTACTTC.